This entry is about one TCR beta chain. With 60 Vbeta and 13 Jbeta primers, the PCR was carried out. Measured with immunoSEQ multiplex PCR; TCRdb has only the in-frame clones, and not every one. The data show 60,000 to 80,000 clones, 70% to 85% seen once. The germline V gene has CDR1 SQVTM and CDR2 ANQGSEA. The CDR3 is 13 residues long. Trimming pared 2 bases from V and 8 bases from J, leaving 13 bases between. The sample comes from a study of cytomegalovirus exposure and HLA in healthy donors. This TCR came from a girl aged 5 to 17 in good health and CMV-seropositive. Sequencing was carried out using PBMCs. This chain joins TRBV29-1 and TRBJ2-4; possibly TRBD2 for D (5 bases). The CDR3 spells CSVENGREHIQYF. CDR3 bases: TGCAGCGTTGAAAACGGAAGGGAGCACATTCAGTACTTC.